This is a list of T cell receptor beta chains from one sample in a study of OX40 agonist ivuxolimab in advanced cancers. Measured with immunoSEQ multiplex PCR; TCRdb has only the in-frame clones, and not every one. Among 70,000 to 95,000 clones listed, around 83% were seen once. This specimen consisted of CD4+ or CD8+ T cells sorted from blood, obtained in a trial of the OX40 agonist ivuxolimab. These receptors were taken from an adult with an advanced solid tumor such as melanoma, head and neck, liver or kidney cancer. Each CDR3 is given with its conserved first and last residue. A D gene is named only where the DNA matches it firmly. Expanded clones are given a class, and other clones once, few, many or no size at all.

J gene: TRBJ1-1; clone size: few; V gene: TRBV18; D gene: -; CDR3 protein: CASSPGLNTEAFF; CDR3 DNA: TGTGCCAGCTCACCAGGGTTGAACACTGAAGCTTTCTTT
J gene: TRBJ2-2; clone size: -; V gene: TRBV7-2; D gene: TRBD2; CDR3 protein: CASSAPTGGRVYTGELFF; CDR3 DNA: TGTGCCAGCAGCGCCCCGACTGGCGGGAGGGTCTACACCGGGGAGCTGTTTTTT
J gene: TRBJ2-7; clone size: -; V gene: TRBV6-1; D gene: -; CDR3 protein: CASAEGQGYYEQYF; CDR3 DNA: TGTGCCAGCGCCGAGGGACAAGGCTACTACGAGCAGTACTTC
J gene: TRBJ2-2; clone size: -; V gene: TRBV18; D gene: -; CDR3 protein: CASSPPSGTNTGELFF; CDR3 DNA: TGTGCCAGCTCACCACCTTCCGGAACGAACACCGGGGAGCTGTTTTTT
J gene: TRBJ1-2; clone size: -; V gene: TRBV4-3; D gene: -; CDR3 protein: CASSQDTRVGYTF; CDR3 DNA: TGCGCCAGCAGCCAAGATACCAGGGTTGGCTACACCTTC
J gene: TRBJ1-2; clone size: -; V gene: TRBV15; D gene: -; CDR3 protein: CATSSRDGLYGYTF; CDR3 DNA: TGTGCCACCAGCAGTCGTGACGGCCTCTATGGCTACACCTTC
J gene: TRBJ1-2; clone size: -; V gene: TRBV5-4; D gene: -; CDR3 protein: CASSPGAGEYSYTF; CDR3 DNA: TGTGCCAGCAGCCCAGGGGCGGGAGAGTACAGCTACACCTTC
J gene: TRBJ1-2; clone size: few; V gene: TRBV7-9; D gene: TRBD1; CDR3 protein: CASSYRDSRSNGYTF; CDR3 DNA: TGTGCCAGCAGCTACCGGGACAGTAGGAGCAATGGCTACACCTTC
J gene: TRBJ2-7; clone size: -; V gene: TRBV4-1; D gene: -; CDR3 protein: CASSDFYEQYF; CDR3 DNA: TGCGCCAGCAGCGACTTCTACGAGCAGTACTTC
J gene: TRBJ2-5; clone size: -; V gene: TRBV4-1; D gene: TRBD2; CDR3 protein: CASSQDWRGGLEETQYF; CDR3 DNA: TGCGCCAGCAGCCAAGATTGGCGGGGGGGCCTTGAAGAGACCCAGTACTTC
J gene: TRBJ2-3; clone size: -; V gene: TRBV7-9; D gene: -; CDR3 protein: CASSSDTPRDTQYF; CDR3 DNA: TGTGCCAGCAGCTCCGACACCCCCAGGGATACGCAGTATTTT
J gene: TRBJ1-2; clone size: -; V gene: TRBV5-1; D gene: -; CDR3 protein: CASSPESGRRGYTF; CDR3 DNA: TGCGCCAGCAGCCCCGAGTCCGGAAGACGGGGCTACACCTTC
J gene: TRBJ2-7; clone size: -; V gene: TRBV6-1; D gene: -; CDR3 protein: CASSEVMAYEQYF; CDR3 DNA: TGTGCCAGCAGTGAAGTCATGGCCTACGAGCAGTACTTC
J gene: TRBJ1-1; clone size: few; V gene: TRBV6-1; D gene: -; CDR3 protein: CASRTQGNTEAFF; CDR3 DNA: TGTGCCAGCAGGACCCAGGGGAACACTGAAGCTTTCTTT
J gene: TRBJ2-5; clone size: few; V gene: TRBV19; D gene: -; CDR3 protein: CASSIVYQETQYF; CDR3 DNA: TGTGCCAGTAGTATTGTCTACCAAGAGACCCAGTACTTC
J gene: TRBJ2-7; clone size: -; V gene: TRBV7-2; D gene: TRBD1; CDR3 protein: CASSLRGQALSHEQYF; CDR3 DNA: TGTGCCAGCAGCTTACGGGGACAGGCCTTATCCCACGAGCAGTACTTC
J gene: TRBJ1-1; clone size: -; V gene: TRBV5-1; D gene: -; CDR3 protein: CASSPGGGSSGTEAFF; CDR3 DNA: TGCGCCAGCAGCCCCGGCGGGGGCTCGAGTGGTACTGAAGCTTTCTTT
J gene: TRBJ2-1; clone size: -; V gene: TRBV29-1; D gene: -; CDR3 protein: CSDRTSQNEQFF; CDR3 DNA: TGCAGCGACCGAACTAGCCAAAATGAGCAGTTCTTC
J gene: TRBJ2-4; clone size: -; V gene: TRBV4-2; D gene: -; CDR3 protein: CASSQVLGDIQYF; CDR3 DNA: TGTGCCAGCAGCCAAGTGCTCGGGGACATTCAGTACTTC
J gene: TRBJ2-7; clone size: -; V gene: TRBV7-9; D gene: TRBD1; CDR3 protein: CASSYYRTGASYEQYF; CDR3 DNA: TGTGCCAGCAGCTACTATCGGACAGGTGCCTCCTACGAGCAGTACTTC
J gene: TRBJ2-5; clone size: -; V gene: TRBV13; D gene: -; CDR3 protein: CASSRGTQETQYF; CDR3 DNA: TGTGCCAGCAGCCGCGGGACACAAGAGACCCAGTACTTC
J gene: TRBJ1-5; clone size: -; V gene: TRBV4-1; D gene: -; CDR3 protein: CASSQELRLNQPQHF; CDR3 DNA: TGCGCCAGCAGCCAAGAGCTACGGCTTAATCAGCCCCAGCATTTT
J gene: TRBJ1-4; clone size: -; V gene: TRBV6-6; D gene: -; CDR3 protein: CASRPVQSTNEKLFF; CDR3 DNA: TGTGCCAGCAGACCAGTACAGTCAACTAATGAAAAACTGTTTTTT
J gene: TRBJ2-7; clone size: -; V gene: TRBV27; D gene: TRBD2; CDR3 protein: CASSLSLGLATYEQYF; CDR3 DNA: TGTGCCAGCAGTTTATCCCTGGGACTAGCCACCTACGAGCAGTACTTC
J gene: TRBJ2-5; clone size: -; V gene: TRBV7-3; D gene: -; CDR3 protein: CASSLNTGQQETQYF; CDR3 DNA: TGTGCCAGCAGCTTAAATACCGGGCAGCAAGAGACCCAGTACTTC
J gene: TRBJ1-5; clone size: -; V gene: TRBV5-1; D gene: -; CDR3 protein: CASSKDGGNQPQHF; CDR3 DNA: TGCGCCAGCAGCAAGGACGGGGGAAATCAGCCCCAGCATTTT